The sequence of this T cell receptor beta chain was determined in a study of T cell responses to AZD1222 COVID-19 vaccine. The study's findings and limits: At 160-218 and 743-854, vaccine-associated CD4 TCRs were dominant, and they spanned spike. Recipients of AZD1222 seropositive at baseline numbered only five or six. There were mostly white British donors and more females than males, and clonal diversity was possibly underestimated.

About this clone itself: The antigen remains undetermined.

The V end lost 4 bases, the J end lost 6 bases, and 7 bases lay between the germline ends. The CDR3 covers 12 residues. Germline CDR1 reads LNHDA; CDR2 reads SQIVND (reference sequence). Whether given at about 4 or about 12 weeks, second doses were pooled. The method was immunoSEQ multiplex PCR; TCRdb's version includes in-frame clones alone and lacks a portion of them. Found here are about 86,000 clones, about 90% of them singletons; the top ten hold 6.9%. The TCR was taken from an adult who received the AZD1222 COVID-19 vaccine. The rearrangement uses TRBV19 and TRBJ1-5; D is unresolved. Here the sequenced sample was peripheral blood, taken 28 days after the second AZD1222 dose. CDR3 coding DNA: TGTGCCAGTAGTAGAGCGACTCAGCCCCAGCATTTT. It is translated as CASSRATQPQHF.